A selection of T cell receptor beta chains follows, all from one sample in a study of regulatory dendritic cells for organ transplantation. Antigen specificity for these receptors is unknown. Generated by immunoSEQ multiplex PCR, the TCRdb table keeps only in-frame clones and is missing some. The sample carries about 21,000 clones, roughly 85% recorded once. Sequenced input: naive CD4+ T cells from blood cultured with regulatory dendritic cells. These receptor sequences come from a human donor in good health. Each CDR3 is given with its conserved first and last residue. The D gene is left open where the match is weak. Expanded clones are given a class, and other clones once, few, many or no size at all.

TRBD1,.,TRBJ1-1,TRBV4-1,CASSQPTGAGINTEAFF,TGCGCCAGCAGCCAACCGACAGGGGCCGGAATAAACACTGAAGCTTTCTTT
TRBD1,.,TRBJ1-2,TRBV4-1,CASSQGGTGANYGYTF,TGCGCCAGCAGCCAAGGGGGGACAGGGGCGAACTATGGCTACACCTTC
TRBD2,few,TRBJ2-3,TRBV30,CAWRLRTSGGTDTQYF,TGTGCCTGGAGGCTACGGACTAGCGGGGGCACAGATACGCAGTATTTT
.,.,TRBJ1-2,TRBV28,CASSLNLGTNSHGYTF,TGTGCCAGCAGTTTAAACTTGGGTACTAATTCCCATGGCTACACCTTC
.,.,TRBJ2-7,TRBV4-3,CASSQVGHPAYEQYF,TGCGCCAGCAGCCAAGTGGGACACCCTGCCTACGAGCAGTACTTC
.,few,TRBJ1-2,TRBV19,CASSIDRVSGYTF,TGTGCCAGTAGTATCGACCGGGTGAGTGGCTACACCTTC
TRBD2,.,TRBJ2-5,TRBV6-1,CASSALRGAGGPKTQYF,TGTGCCAGCAGTGCTCTCCGTGGGGCGGGGGGGCCCAAGACCCAGTACTTC
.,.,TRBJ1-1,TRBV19,CASSSGTSRAEAFF,TGTGCCAGTAGTTCCGGGACATCACGGGCGGAAGCTTTCTTT
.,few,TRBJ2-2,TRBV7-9,CASSLVAATGELFF,TGTGCCAGCAGCTTAGTTGCAGCCACCGGGGAGCTGTTTTTT
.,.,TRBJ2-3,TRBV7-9,CASSYITDTQYF,TGTGCCAGCAGCTACATCACAGATACGCAGTATTTT
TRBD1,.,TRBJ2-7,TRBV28,CASRKWDRVYEQYF,TGTGCCAGCAGGAAATGGGACAGGGTCTACGAGCAGTACTTC
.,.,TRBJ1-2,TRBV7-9,CASSLSDYYGYTF,TGTGCCAGCAGCTTGTCGGACTACTATGGCTACACCTTC
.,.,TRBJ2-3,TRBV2,CASKQDVISADTQYF,TGTGCCAGCAAACAAGACGTCATTAGTGCAGATACGCAGTATTTT
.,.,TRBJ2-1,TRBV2,CASSLDYNEQFF,TGTGCCAGCAGCTTAGACTACAATGAGCAGTTCTTC
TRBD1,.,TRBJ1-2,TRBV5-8,CASSLVQRTGGYGYTF,TGTGCCAGCAGCTTGGTACAAAGGACAGGCGGCTATGGCTACACCTTC
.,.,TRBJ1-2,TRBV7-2,CASSPGPSNYGYTF,TGTGCCAGCAGCCCGGGACCTTCGAACTATGGCTACACCTTC
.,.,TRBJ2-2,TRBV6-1,CASFRGRVTGELFF,TGTGCCAGCTTCCGCGGGCGTGTCACCGGGGAGCTGTTTTTT
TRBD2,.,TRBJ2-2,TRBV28,CASSFSGGDTGELFF,TGTGCCAGCAGTTTTTCGGGGGGAGACACCGGGGAGCTGTTTTTT
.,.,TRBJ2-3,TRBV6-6,CASSYRLSPPDTQYF,TGTGCCAGCAGTTACCGGTTATCCCCCCCAGATACGCAGTATTTT
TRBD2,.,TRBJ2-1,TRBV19,CATSPILAGDNEQFF,TGTGCCACTTCGCCTATACTAGCGGGGGACAATGAGCAGTTCTTC
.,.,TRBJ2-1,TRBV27,CASSLIVGHEQFF,TGTGCCAGCAGCTTGATAGTAGGTCATGAGCAGTTCTTC
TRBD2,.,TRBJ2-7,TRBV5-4,CASSLGGLAGSYEQYF,TGTGCCAGCAGCTTGGGTGGGCTAGCGGGCTCCTACGAGCAGTACTTC
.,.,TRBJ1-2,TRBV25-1,CASRGGPGYTF,TGTGCCAGCAGGGGCGGCCCAGGCTACACCTTC
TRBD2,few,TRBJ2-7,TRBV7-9,CASSWTSSYEQYF,TGTGCCAGCAGCTGGACTAGCTCCTACGAGCAGTACTTC
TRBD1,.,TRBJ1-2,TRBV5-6,CASSGMTGGYGYTF,TGTGCCAGCAGCGGAATGACAGGGGGTTATGGCTACACCTTC
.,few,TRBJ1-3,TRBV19,CASSPEISGNTIYF,TGTGCCAGTAGTCCGGAGATCTCTGGAAACACCATATATTTT
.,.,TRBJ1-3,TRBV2,CASIPTRGAGNTIYF,TGTGCCAGCATCCCCACGCGTGGGGCTGGAAACACCATATATTTT
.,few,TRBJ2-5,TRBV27,CASSGTRRVETQYF,TGTGCCAGCAGTGGGACACGGAGGGTGGAGACCCAGTACTTC
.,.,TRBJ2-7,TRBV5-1,CASTQGPDYEQYF,TGCGCCAGCACCCAGGGGCCCGACTACGAGCAGTACTTC
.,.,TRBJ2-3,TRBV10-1,CASSESLQSTDTQYF,TGCGCCAGCAGTGAGTCGCTTCAAAGCACAGATACGCAGTATTTT
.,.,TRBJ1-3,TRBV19,CASKGTLNSGNTIYF,TGTGCCAGTAAGGGGACCTTAAACTCTGGAAACACCATATATTTT
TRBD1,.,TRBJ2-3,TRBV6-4,CASSATGGPTDTQYF,TGTGCCAGCAGTGCCACAGGGGGCCCCACAGATACGCAGTATTTT
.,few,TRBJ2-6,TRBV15,CATSRGGSGANVLTF,TGTGCCACCAGCAGAGGAGGCTCTGGGGCCAACGTCCTGACTTTC
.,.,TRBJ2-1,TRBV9,CASSVQQSYNEQFF,TGTGCCAGCAGCGTTCAGCAGTCCTACAATGAGCAGTTCTTC
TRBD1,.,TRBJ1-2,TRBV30,CAGDRDGYTF,TGTGCCGGGGACAGGGATGGCTACACCTTC
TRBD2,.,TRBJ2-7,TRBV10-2,CASSAASVVAGLPYEQYF,TGCGCCAGCAGCGCGGCATCCGTAGTAGCGGGACTCCCCTACGAGCAGTACTTC
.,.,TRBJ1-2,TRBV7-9,CASSLLGGSSNYGYTF,TGTGCCAGCAGCTTATTAGGGGGGAGCTCTAACTATGGCTACACCTTC
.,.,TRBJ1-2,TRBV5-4,CASSQPILGNNYGYTF,TGTGCCAGCAGCCAGCCAATTCTTGGGAACAACTATGGCTACACCTTC
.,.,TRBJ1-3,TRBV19,CASSIHQENTIYF,TGTGCCAGTAGTATTCATCAAGAAAACACCATATATTTT
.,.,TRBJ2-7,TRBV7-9,CASSLGVVQYF,TGTGCCAGCAGCTTAGGGGTCGTGCAGTACTTC
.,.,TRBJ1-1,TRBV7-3,CASSKRPNTEAFF,TGTGCCAGCAGCAAAAGGCCGAACACTGAAGCTTTCTTT
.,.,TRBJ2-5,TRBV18,CASHSVSKGPRRETQYF,TGTGCCAGCCATTCAGTAAGCAAAGGACCGCGGAGGGAGACCCAGTACTTC
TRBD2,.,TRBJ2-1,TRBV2,CASSSGRALEFF,TGTGCCAGCAGCTCCGGGAGGGCCCTCGAGTTCTTC
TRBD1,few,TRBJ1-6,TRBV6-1,CASRAQGQLNSPLHF,TGTGCCAGCAGGGCCCAGGGACAGCTTAATTCACCCCTCCACTTT
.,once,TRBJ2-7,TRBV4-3,CASSQDLPDSGLDEQYF,TGCGCCAGCAGCCAAGATCTTCCGGACAGCGGACTGGACGAGCAGTACTTC
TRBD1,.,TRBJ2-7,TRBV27,CASSSSGQGRTYEQYF,TGTGCCAGCAGTTCCAGCGGACAGGGCCGGACCTACGAGCAGTACTTC
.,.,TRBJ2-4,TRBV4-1,CASSPVVAKNIQYF,TGCGCCAGCAGCCCCGTTGTCGCCAAAAACATTCAGTACTTC
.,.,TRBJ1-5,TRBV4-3,CASSLSGGADQPQHF,TGCGCCAGCAGCCTAAGCGGGGGCGCGGATCAGCCCCAGCATTTT
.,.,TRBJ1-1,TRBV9,CASSVQVDSSEAFF,TGTGCCAGCAGCGTCCAAGTGGACAGTAGTGAAGCTTTCTTT
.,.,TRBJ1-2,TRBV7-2,CASSLWAPDGYTF,TGTGCCAGCAGCTTATGGGCGCCGGATGGCTACACCTTC
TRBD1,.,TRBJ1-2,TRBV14,CASSQLWDSLYGYTF,TGTGCCAGCAGCCAATTGTGGGACAGTCTCTATGGCTACACCTTC
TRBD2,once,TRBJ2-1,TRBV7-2,CASSPRGLAGRSSYNEQFF,TGTGCCAGCAGCCCCAGGGGCCTAGCGGGGCGTAGCTCCTACAATGAGCAGTTCTTC
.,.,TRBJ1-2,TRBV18,CASSPSTGPFYYGYTF,TGTGCCAGCTCACCCTCTACAGGACCCTTTTATTATGGCTACACCTTC
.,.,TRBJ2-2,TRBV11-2,CASSRTGPQTGELFF,TGTGCCAGCAGCCGAACCGGCCCTCAAACCGGGGAGCTGTTTTTT